These 21 T cell receptor beta chains share one sample of origin, sequenced in a study of blood T cell repertoires in COVID-19. The repertoire was sequenced with immunoSEQ multiplex PCR; TCRdb's copy has only in-frame clones and lacks some. Of some 320,000 clones listed, around 85% are singletons. Sequencing was performed on PBMCs or T cells enriched from blood (not recorded which). Receptors originate from a young woman who had been exposed to COVID-19.

The CDR3 DNA sequence: TGTGCCAGCAGCGTACAATCCGGGACACGCGACTCTGGAAACACCATATATTTT. It specifies CASSVQSGTRDSGNTIYF. V is TRBV9 and J is TRBJ1-3, with D perhaps TRBD1 (6 bases). Trimming removed 1 base from V and 0 bases from J, with 17 bases in between. The germline V gene encodes CDR1 SGDLS and CDR2 YYNGEE. There are 18 residues in the CDR3.

The chain combines TRBV5-1 with TRBJ1-2; the D gene is possibly TRBD1 (6 bases). V was trimmed by 3 bases and J by 2 bases, leaving 14 bases between them. The V gene's germline CDR1 is SGHRS and CDR2 YFSETQ. The CDR3 totals 15 residues. CDR3 coding DNA: TGCGCCAGCAGCTCCACGGACAGCCTCAACTATGGCTACACCTTC. Amino acid sequence: CASSSTDSLNYGYTF.

The rearrangement links TRBV5-6 to TRBJ2-3; 10 bases align to TRBD2. Germline V CDR1 and CDR2: SGHDT, YYEEEE. J lost 6 bases, V lost 3 bases, and 13 bases had no gene match. The CDR3 is 17 residues long. CDR3 sequence (DNA): TGTGCCAGCAGCTGGACTGAGAGCGGGAGGGCCTCCGATACGCAGTATTTT. Its translation: CASSWTESGRASDTQYF.

The chain uses TRBV10-3 and TRBJ2-7, with D perhaps TRBD1 (7 bases). The CDR3 spans 15 residues. V was pared by 8 bases and J by 1 base, with 18 bases between. Looked up from germline, CDR1 is ENHRY and CDR2 is SYGVKD. The DNA for the CDR3 is TGTGCCATCGGAGGGGGGCAGGGGGGTTCCTACGAGCAGTACTTC. This translates into CAIGGGQGGSYEQYF.

The chain recombines TRBV6-2 or TRBV6-3 with TRBJ1-6; D perhaps matches TRBD1 (5 bases). Germline CDR1 and CDR2: MNHEY and SVGEGT. Between the trimmed V and J ends, which lost 2 bases and 6 bases, there was a span of 5 bases. This CDR3 has 13 residues. CDR3 sequence reads: CASSYQGNSPLHF. The CDR3 DNA is TGTGCCAGCAGTTACCAGGGTAATTCACCCCTCCACTTT.

The rearrangement links TRBV5-4 to TRBJ1-4; D is possibly TRBD1 (5 bases). This CDR3 region has 15 residues. Trimming pared 6 bases from V and 8 bases from J, leaving 20 bases between. Germline assignment: CDR1 SGHNT and CDR2 YYREEE (reference sequence). The CDR3: CASTGGAPGKEKLFF. The CDR3 DNA follows: TGTGCCAGCACGGGAGGGGCTCCAGGGAAGGAAAAACTGTTTTTT.

In DNA, the CDR3 is TGTGCCACCAGTGATTTAGGAGCGGGGGCCCAAGAGACCCAGTACTTC. It is translated as CATSDLGAGAQETQYF. The chain uses TRBV24-1 and TRBJ2-5; 8 positions agree with TRBD2. The ends lost 1 base at V and 1 base at J; junction bases unmatched: 4. CDR1 and CDR2 (germline): KGHDR, SFDVKD. CDR3 length equals 16 residues.

The genes are TRBV4-1 and TRBJ2-4; 16 bases match TRBD2. There are 18 residues in the CDR3. The germline gives CDR1 MGHRA, CDR2 YSYEKL. The V and J ends lost 3 bases and 1 base, in that order; junction bases with no gene match: 3. CDR3 bases: TGCGCCAGCAGCCAGGGACTAGCGGGGGGGAGGGCCAAAAACATTCAGTACTTC. Protein product: CASSQGLAGGRAKNIQYF.

The rearrangement joins TRBV7-2 to TRBJ1-5; D remains ambiguous. Looked up from germline, CDR1 is SGHTA and CDR2 is FQGNSA. V lost 3 bases and J lost 4, with 7 bases in between. The CDR3 contains 13 residues. In DNA, the CDR3 is TGTGCCAGCAGCTTTACGGGGAATCAGCCCCAGCATTTT. It yields the protein CASSFTGNQPQHF. Variable domain in full (rest from reference TRBV7-2 and TRBJ1-5): GAGVSQSPSNKVTEKGKDVELRCDPISGHTALYWYRQSLGQGLEFLIYFQGNSAPDKSGLPSDRFSAERTGGSVSTLTIQRTQQEDSAVYLCASSFTGNQPQHFGDGTRLSIL.

V gene TRBV27 combines with J gene TRBJ1-1, with a possible D match to TRBD1 (5 bases). This CDR3 comprises 14 residues. Trimming removed 6 bases at V and 0 bases at J, with 11 bases between. Germline V CDR1 and CDR2: MNHEY, SMNVEV (reference sequence). This CDR3 reads CASSREVMNTEAFF. The CDR3 bases are TGTGCCAGCAGCAGGGAAGTTATGAACACTGAAGCTTTCTTT.

The V gene is TRBV13, the J gene TRBJ1-6, with D unresolved. From germline, CDR1 is PRHDT and CDR2 FYEKMQ (reference sequence). CDR3 length equals 15 residues. Trimming took 5 bases from V and 7 from J, leaving 15 bases between them. The CDR3 DNA sequence: TGTGCCAGCAGCACACTAGGTTATACCAATTCACCCCTCCACTTT. Its translation: CASSTLGYTNSPLHF. Together with reference TRBV13 and TRBJ1-6, the CDR3 gives the full variable domain: AAGVIQSPRHLIKEKRETATLKCYPIPRHDTVYWYQQGPGQDPQFLISFYEKMQSDKGSIPDRFSAQQFSDYHSELNMSSLELGDSALYFCASSTLGYTNSPLHFGNGTRLTVT.

V and J are TRBV18 and TRBJ1-2; possibly TRBD1 for D (6 bases). Germline-derived CDR1 and CDR2 are KGHSH and LQKENI. V gave up 0 bases and J gave up 0 bases, with 14 bases separating them. The CDR3 consists of 17 residues. The CDR3 sequence is CASSPPGWDISNYGYTF. The CDR3 DNA sequence: TGTGCCAGCTCACCACCGGGATGGGACATTTCTAACTATGGCTACACCTTC.

The J gene is TRBJ2-7, the V gene TRBV4-2; a possible D gene is TRBD2 (6 bases). The germline gives CDR1 LGHNA, CDR2 YNFKEQ. The V end was cut by 0 bases, the J end by 3 bases, with 9 bases between. The CDR3 extends over 14 amino acids. Here the CDR3 reads CASSQDSGGYEQYF. CDR3 nucleotide sequence: TGTGCCAGCAGCCAAGATAGCGGCGGCTACGAGCAGTACTTC.

The gene calls are TRBV19 and TRBJ2-1; 14 bases line up with TRBD2. The CDR3 runs 15 residues. V lost 6 bases to trimming and J lost 9 bases; unmatched junction nucleotides: 7. CDR1 LNHDA and CDR2 SQIVND come from the germline V gene (reference sequence). The CDR3 DNA reads TGTGCCAGTAGGGAGGGACTAGCGGGAGTAGGTGAGCAGTTCTTC. Translated: CASREGLAGVGEQFF.

A few counts support this clone. The chain carries TRBV2 and TRBJ2-3; 9 bases map to TRBD2. The CDR3 is made up of 14 amino acids. V lost 7 bases, J lost 4 bases, and 6 bases stayed unmatched. The V gene's germline CDR1 is SNHLY and CDR2 FYNNEI. CDR3 coding DNA: TGTGCCAGCACTGGCGGGAGGGTAGCAGATACGCAGTATTTT. As protein: CASTGGRVADTQYF.

The CDR3 DNA reads as TGCGCCAGCAGAGTGACAGGGAACACTGAAGCTTTCTTT. Amino acid sequence: CASRVTGNTEAFF. The V gene is TRBV10-2, the J gene TRBJ1-1, with D possibly matching TRBD1 (6 bases). V was cut by 6 bases and J by 1 base, with 9 bases left in between. This CDR3 has 13 amino acids. Germline V lookup: CDR1 WSHSY, CDR2 SAAADI.

The chain combines TRBV5-5 with TRBJ1-5; 8 bases map to TRBD1. The CDR3 runs to 15 residues. V lost 4 bases to trimming and J lost 4 bases; unmatched junction nucleotides: 7. The V gene's germline CDR1 is SGHKS and CDR2 YYEKEE (reference sequence). CDR3 residues: CASSVGTGWNQPQHF. The CDR3 nucleotides are TGTGCCAGCAGCGTAGGGACAGGATGGAATCAGCCCCAGCATTTT.

The chain combines TRBV7-9 with TRBJ2-2; perhaps TRBD2 as D (6 bases). V lost 5 bases to trimming and J lost 6 bases, with 13 bases between them. In germline, CDR1 is SEHNR, CDR2 FQNEAQ (reference sequence). There are 14 residues in the CDR3. CDR3 sequence reads: CASSPRGAAGELFF. The CDR3 DNA sequence: TGTGCCAGCAGCCCCCGCGGGGCTGCCGGGGAGCTGTTTTTT. Based on the CDR3 plus reference TRBV7-9 and TRBJ2-2, the full variable domain is DTGVSQNPRHKITKRGQNVTFRCDPISEHNRLYWYRQTLGQGPEFLTYFQNEAQLEKSRLLSDRFSAERPKGSFSTLEIQRTEQGDSAMYLCASSPRGAAGELFFGEGSRLTVL.

The chain uses TRBV15 and TRBJ2-7; 8 bases agree with TRBD1. The length of the CDR3 is 15 residues. Germline V gives CDR1 LNHNV, CDR2 YYDKDF (reference sequence). The junction had 11 bases not matched to a gene; V was cut back by 5 bases and J by 5 bases. CDR3 in DNA: TGTGCCACCAGCGCGCGATCAGGGGGCCAGGACGAGCAGTACTTC. Amino acids: CATSARSGGQDEQYF. Together with reference TRBV15 and TRBJ2-7, the CDR3 gives the full variable domain: DAMVIQNPRYQVTQFGKPVTLSCSQTLNHNVMYWYQQKSSQAPKLLFHYYDKDFNNEADTPDNFQSRRPNTSFCFLDIRSPGLGDTAMYLCATSARSGGQDEQYFGPGTRLTVT.

J is TRBJ2-3 and V is TRBV5-1; D is undetermined. The V and J ends lost 6 bases and 0 bases respectively, with 8 bases between them. This CDR3 comprises 13 residues. Germline loops: CDR1 SGHRS, CDR2 YFSETQ. CDR3 protein: CASIGASTDTQYF. In DNA, the CDR3 is TGCGCCAGCATAGGAGCGAGCACAGATACGCAGTATTTT.

V is TRBV15 and J is TRBJ1-2; tentatively, D is TRBD1 (5 bases). V was trimmed by 1 base and J by 4 bases, leaving 13 bases between them. Per germline, CDR1 LNHNV and CDR2 YYDKDF (reference sequence). CDR3 length equals 15 residues. Written as DNA, the CDR3 is TGTGCCACCAGCAGAGGGGGCACCGACGGCTATGGCTACACCTTC. This encodes CATSRGGTDGYGYTF.